This T cell receptor (beta chain) was recorded in a study of T-cell reconstitution after alpha-beta-depleted transplantation in children (dated by TCRdb to the mid-2010s). In the study overall: T-cell immune reconstitution after TCRalphabeta/CD19-depleted allogeneic hematopoietic cell transplantation in children was quantitatively tracked in the study by means of TCR repertoire profiling.

This clonotype was picked up a small number of times. Its antigen has not been determined. No quality values exist for individual bases; no much larger clone is one base distant. Libraries were made using PCR. The instrument was an Illumina HiSeq 2500. Molecular barcoding was employed in the preparation of TCR libraries, with unique molecular identifiers being used to normalize TCRbeta repertoire quantification. TCRdb reran the public reads through fastp at Q25 and MiXCR, keeping productive beta chains. Each record represents a unique CDR3 protein, reported with the most common genes and DNA among its rows. The sample contains roughly 670,000 distinct CDR3 sequences, about an eighth of them found a single time. The top ten hold 0.79% of the sample. The treatment or condition label on this specimen signifies: allogeneic hematopoietic cell transplantation with graft depleted of TCRalphabeta T cells and CD19 B cells. TCRalphabeta/CD19-depleted allogeneic hematopoietic cell grafts were given to the transplant recipients, all of whom were children.

General findings and caveats noted by the study authors: The high TCRbeta diversity at day 60 in some patients was ascribed to recipient T cells and intrathymic progenitors that had survived conditioning. Over the following months the frequencies of hyperexpanded clones went down, and after one year T-cell counts and TCRbeta diversity were mostly credited to newly produced T cells. The apparently early alphabetaT-cell count recovery about two months after transplant was reportedly dependent on only several hundred rapidly expanded clones derived from non-depleted graft cells.

The germline V gene (reference sequence) specifies GTSNPN as CDR1 and SVGIG as CDR2. Including cysteine and phenylalanine, the CDR3 has 13 amino acids. The read is trimmed to its CDR3 DNA, 39 bases read in frame from base 1. V ends up 5 bases short and J 3 bases short, with an unmatched junction base count of 7. Sequences were derived from PBMCs, sampled before TCRalphabeta/CD19-depleted stem cell transplant. The rearrangement combines TRBV30 with TRBJ2-7; the central 7 bases match TRBD2. The source of this sequence is a girl aged 2-10 years with congenital amegakaryocytic thrombocytopenia, due to receive a stem cell transplant. The nucleotide sequence is TGTGCCTGGCGGGGCGGGACTAACTACGAGCAGTACTTC. The encoded protein is CAWRGGTNYEQYF.